This T cell receptor (beta chain) emerged from a study of blood T cells in healthy people across ages. It was with a sample-barcoded 5' primer and a J-beta primer mix that a second PCR of about 6 to 12 cycles was run. TCRdb independently ran MiXCR on the 5' RACE reads; one entry per CDR3 protein. The sample comprises 1.2 million to 1.5 million distinct CDR3 sequences, roughly 40% of which are singletons, and roughly 7.7% rests with the top ten. As to this clonotype: What it binds is not known.

V was trimmed by 0 bases and J by 6 bases, leaving 13 bases between them. Germline lookup yields CDR1 SGHRS and CDR2 YFSETQ. The CDR3 length is 14 residues. General study points: Getting older went along with TCR beta diversity per million T cells dropping roughly linearly.

The chain joins TRBV5-1 to TRBJ2-7, with D perhaps TRBD1 (6 bases). This receptor was identified in a woman between 18 and 29 years old in good health. Sequenced sample: blood. The CDR3 region has the DNA TGCGCCAGCAGCTTGGTTGTGGGGGCTAGCGAGCAGTACTTC. Its translation: CASSLVVGASEQYF.